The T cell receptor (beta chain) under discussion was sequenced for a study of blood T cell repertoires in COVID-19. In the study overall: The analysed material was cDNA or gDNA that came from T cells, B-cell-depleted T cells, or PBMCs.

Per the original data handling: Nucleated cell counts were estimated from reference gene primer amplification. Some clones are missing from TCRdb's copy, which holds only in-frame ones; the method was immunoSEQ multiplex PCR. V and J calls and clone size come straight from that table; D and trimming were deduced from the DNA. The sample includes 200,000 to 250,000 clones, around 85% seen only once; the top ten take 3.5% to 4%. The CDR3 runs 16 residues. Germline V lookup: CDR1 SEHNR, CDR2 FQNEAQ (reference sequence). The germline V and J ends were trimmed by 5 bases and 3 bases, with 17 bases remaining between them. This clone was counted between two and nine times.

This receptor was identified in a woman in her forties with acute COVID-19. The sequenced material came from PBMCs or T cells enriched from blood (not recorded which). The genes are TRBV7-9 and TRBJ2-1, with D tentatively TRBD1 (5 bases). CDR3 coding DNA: TGTGCCAGCAGCCCAGAACTCAGGACACACTACAATGAGCAGTTCTTC. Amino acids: CASSPELRTHYNEQFF.